This is a list of T cell receptor beta chains from one sample in a study of cytomegalovirus exposure and HLA in healthy donors. Produced via immunoSEQ multiplex PCR; TCRdb's table is partial and in-frame only. The sample yields roughly 90,000 clones, 70% to 80% seen once. Source material: PBMCs. These receptors were taken from a man younger than 40 in good health and CMV-seropositive. CDR3s include the opening cysteine and the closing phenylalanine or tryptophan. A D gene is named only where the DNA matches it firmly. Expanded clones are given a class, and other clones once, few, many or no size at all.

V gene,D gene,clone size,J gene,CDR3 protein,CDR3 DNA
TRBV10-3,-,-,TRBJ1-3,CAISESGHFSGNTIYF,TGTGCCATCAGTGAGTCAGGACACTTCTCTGGAAACACCATATATTTT
TRBV14,-,-,TRBJ2-4,CASSHSSFDKNIQYF,TGTGCCAGCAGCCATTCCAGTTTCGACAAAAACATTCAGTACTTC
TRBV5-4,TRBD1,-,TRBJ2-5,CASSPRTGGQTQYF,TGTGCCAGCAGCCCACGGACAGGGGGGCAGACCCAGTACTTC
TRBV29-1,TRBD1,few,TRBJ1-6,CSVATGLNSPLHF,TGCAGCGTTGCGACAGGGCTCAATTCACCCCTCCACTTT
TRBV4-1,TRBD2,-,TRBJ2-1,CASSPQRGQYNEQFF,TGCGCCAGCAGCCCTCAGCGGGGGCAGTACAATGAGCAGTTCTTC
TRBV7-2,-,-,TRBJ2-5,CASSYGVGETQYF,TGTGCCAGCAGCTACGGGGTGGGAGAGACCCAGTACTTC
TRBV6-5,-,-,TRBJ1-1,CASRRQKNTEAFF,TGTGCCAGCAGGAGACAGAAGAACACTGAAGCTTTCTTT
TRBV5-4,-,-,TRBJ1-1,CASSLGTEEAFF,TGTGCCAGCAGCTTGGGTACAGAAGAAGCTTTCTTT
TRBV30,-,-,TRBJ2-1,CAYSSGVGHNEQFF,TGTGCCTATTCTTCGGGAGTAGGTCACAATGAGCAGTTCTTC
TRBV2,-,-,TRBJ2-7,CASRGERGGLSYEQYF,TGTGCCAGCAGGGGGGAGAGGGGGGGCCTCTCCTACGAGCAGTACTTC
TRBV11-2,-,-,TRBJ1-5,CASSSYSNQPQHF,TGTGCCTCCTCCTCGTATAGCAATCAGCCCCAGCATTTT
TRBV11-1,TRBD2,-,TRBJ2-1,CASSLSSGRPGKFF,TGTGCCAGCAGCCTGTCTAGCGGGAGGCCGGGGAAGTTCTTC
TRBV19,-,-,TRBJ2-7,CASSIGGYSYEQYF,TGTGCCAGTAGTATAGGCGGCTACTCCTACGAGCAGTACTTC
TRBV19,-,-,TRBJ1-1,CASSVTANTEAFF,TGTGCCAGTAGTGTAACAGCGAACACTGAAGCTTTCTTT
TRBV10-1,TRBD1,-,TRBJ1-5,CASSESTGGDQPQHF,TGCGCCAGCAGTGAGTCTACAGGGGGAGATCAGCCCCAGCATTTT
TRBV18,-,-,TRBJ2-1,CASSPGGGEQFF,TGTGCCAGCTCACCCGGGGGAGGTGAGCAGTTCTTC
TRBV4-1,TRBD2,-,TRBJ2-1,CASSQDPGGGRGEQFF,TGCGCCAGCAGCCAAGATCCCGGGGGGGGGAGAGGAGAGCAGTTCTTC
TRBV5-6,-,-,TRBJ2-7,CASSRTWGFAYEQYF,TGTGCCAGCAGCCGGACCTGGGGCTTTGCCTACGAGCAGTACTTC